The 26 T cell receptor beta chains below all came from one sample that was sequenced in a study of blood T cell repertoires in COVID-19. Only in-frame clones appear in the TCRdb table, and some are missing; sequencing was by immunoSEQ multiplex PCR. The sample holds roughly 260,000 clones, roughly nine tenths seen once. The sample was peripheral blood. Receptor source: a man between 35 and 55 years old who had recovered from COVID-19.

CDR3 loop: CAISVLLPSNTGELFF. CDR3 sequence (DNA): TGTGCCATCAGTGTACTCCTTCCGTCTAACACCGGGGAGCTGTTTTTT. The rearrangement links TRBV10-3 to TRBJ2-2; D gene ambiguous. CDR3 length: 16 residues. The V end was cut by 4 bases, the J end by 2 bases, with 14 bases between. Germline CDR1 reads ENHRY; CDR2 reads SYGVKD.

This chain connects TRBV2 to TRBJ2-1; D is perhaps TRBD2 (5 bases). Germline V gene sequence: CDR1 SNHLY, CDR2 FYNNEI. V lost 10 bases and J lost 8, with 24 bases in between. This CDR3 contains 15 residues. The DNA for the CDR3 is TGTGCCACCATTCCCCGGGGAAAAGAGGGCGATGAGCAGTTCTTC. As protein: CATIPRGKEGDEQFF.

The rearrangement links TRBV24-1 to TRBJ2-3, with D possibly matching TRBD2 (5 bases). The CDR3 totals 12 residues. Per germline, CDR1 KGHDR and CDR2 SFDVKD. V lost 7 bases and J lost 12, with 16 bases in between. The CDR3 region is CATSQSLGQQYF. The CDR3 DNA reads TGTGCCACCAGCCAATCACTAGGGCAACAGTATTTT.

The chain couples TRBV11-2 to TRBJ2-4, with D perhaps matching TRBD2 (5 bases). The CDR3 contains 16 residues. V was pared by 3 bases and J by 0 bases, with 12 bases between. Germline values: CDR1 SGHAT, CDR2 FQNNGV. This CDR3 is CASSFGVQLAKNIQYF. DNA for the CDR3: TGTGCCAGCAGCTTCGGGGTACAGTTAGCCAAAAACATTCAGTACTTC.

Here the CDR3 reads CASSLERIYNEQFF. The CDR3 DNA sequence: TGTGCCAGCAGCTTAGAGCGGATCTACAATGAGCAGTTCTTC. The genes are TRBV7-2 and TRBJ2-1, with TRBD2 as a possible D gene (5 bases). The CDR3 is 14 amino acids. V gave up 1 base and J gave up 3 bases, with 7 bases separating them. In germline, CDR1 is SGHTA, CDR2 FQGNSA.

The chain recombines TRBV4-3 with TRBJ2-6; 10 bases line up with TRBD2. Trimming cost V 3 bases and J 0 bases; bases outside gene matches: 5. This CDR3 is built from 18 residues. Germline CDR1 LGHNA, CDR2 YSLEER. CDR3 residues: CASSHVSGGLSGANVLTF. CDR3 DNA sequence: TGCGCCAGCAGCCACGTTAGCGGGGGGCTCTCTGGGGCCAACGTCCTGACTTTC.

This CDR3 is CASSQDRVHEQFF. In DNA form, the CDR3 reads TGTGCCAGTAGTCAAGACAGGGTCCATGAGCAGTTCTTC. This chain links TRBV19 with TRBJ2-1; 7 bases align to TRBD1. With V trimmed by 5 bases and J by 8 bases, 6 bases remained unmatched. The germline CDR1 and CDR2 sequences are LNHDA and SQIVND (reference sequence). The CDR3 sequence is 13 residues long.

V and J are TRBV27 and TRBJ2-1, with 10 positions matching TRBD2. The CDR3 sequence is 18 residues long. V was clipped by 2 bases and J by 8 bases; unmatched bases: 15. Germline V gene lookup returns CDR1 MNHEY and CDR2 SMNVEV (reference sequence). The CDR3 spells CASSLRGTSGRAPDEQFF. The CDR3 nucleotides read TGTGCCAGCAGTTTAAGAGGGACCAGCGGGAGGGCCCCCGATGAGCAGTTCTTC.

The J gene is TRBJ2-1, the V gene TRBV27; TRBD2 matches at 13 bases. The CDR3 extends over 15 amino acids. Germline loops: CDR1 MNHEY, CDR2 SMNVEV (reference sequence). With V trimmed by 6 bases and J by 4 bases, 3 bases remained unmatched. CDR3 protein: CASRTLAGGYNEQFF. The CDR3 nucleotides read TGTGCCAGCAGAACACTAGCGGGGGGGTACAATGAGCAGTTCTTC.

The rearrangement joins TRBV6-6 to TRBJ2-2; 7 nucleotides match TRBD2. The CDR3 runs 15 residues. Losses at the gene ends were 0 bases for V and 6 bases for J; bases not matched to a gene: 4. The germline CDR1 and CDR2 sequences are MNHNY and SVGAGI (reference sequence). The CDR3 here is CASSYSGGVAGELFF. The CDR3 DNA sequence: TGTGCCAGCAGTTACTCGGGGGGGGTTGCCGGGGAGCTGTTTTTT.

In DNA, the CDR3 is TGTGCCAGCAGCTTAGAATTCGGCACTGAAGCTTTCTTT. This translates into CASSLEFGTEAFF. V is TRBV11-3 and J is TRBJ1-1, with D unresolved. CDR1 and CDR2 (germline): SGHNT, YENEEA. This CDR3 is built from 13 residues. Trimming took 0 bases from V and 4 from J, leaving 6 bases between them.

This chain joins TRBV7-7 and TRBJ2-2; unclear D gene. CDR1 and CDR2 (germline): SSHAT, FNYEAQ (reference sequence). V was pared by 5 bases and J by 4 bases, with 11 bases between. The CDR3 has 14 amino acids. The chain's CDR3 is CASSRGPITGELFF. The CDR3 region has the DNA TGTGCCAGCAGCCGCGGCCCCATCACCGGGGAGCTGTTTTTT.

The chain employs TRBV19 and TRBJ2-5, with TRBD2 matching over 7 bases. V trimming: 4 bases; J trimming: 1 base; junction bases outside the gene matches: 9. This CDR3 has 16 residues. Germline V lookup: CDR1 LNHDA, CDR2 SQIVND (reference sequence). The CDR3 sequence is CASSTSDSGGQETQYF. CDR3 DNA: TGTGCCAGTAGTACTTCAGATTCGGGGGGCCAAGAGACCCAGTACTTC.

The chain uses TRBV11-3 and TRBJ2-4, with TRBD2 matching over 10 bases. V gave up 6 bases and J gave up 6 bases; unmatched junction bases: 8. The germline CDR1 and CDR2 sequences are SGHNT and YENEEA. The CDR3 runs to 15 residues. The CDR3 DNA reads as TGTGCCAGCAGTCGAAGCGGGGGGGTTGGAAACATTCAGTACTTC. Its translation: CASSRSGGVGNIQYF.

V is TRBV6-5 and J is TRBJ2-5; 9 nucleotides match TRBD1. The V gene's germline CDR1 is MNHEY and CDR2 SVGAGI. The CDR3 contains 14 residues. The V segment lost 3 bases and the J segment 2 bases; nucleotides outside the gene matches: 1. The CDR3 loop is CASSYDRGQETQYF. In DNA form, the CDR3 reads TGTGCCAGCAGTTATGACAGGGGGCAAGAGACCCAGTACTTC.

V is TRBV6-6 and J is TRBJ1-1; 7 bases map to TRBD1. This CDR3 region has 14 residues. Germline CDR1 MNHNY, CDR2 SVGAGI (reference sequence). Trimming took 6 bases from V and 11 from J; bases not matched to a gene: 15. CDR3 protein: CASRLDRAVPKAFF. CDR3 bases: TGTGCCAGCAGACTCGACAGGGCCGTCCCGAAGGCTTTCTTT.

This clone was recorded a few times. This rearrangement joins TRBV7-2 to TRBJ2-7, with D possibly being TRBD1 (5 bases). Deletions cut 2 bases from V and 3 bases from J, with 8 bases between. Germline loops: CDR1 SGHTA, CDR2 FQGNSA. The CDR3 is 13 amino acids. As DNA, the CDR3 is TGTGCCAGCAGCTTACAAAGGGGCTACGAGCAGTACTTC. It translates to CASSLQRGYEQYF.

The rearrangement links TRBV18 to TRBJ2-5; 8 bases agree with TRBD1. Looked up from germline, CDR1 is KGHSH and CDR2 is LQKENI. The CDR3 sequence is 14 residues long. Trimming at V came to 3 bases and at J to 5 bases, leaving 5 bases not matched to a gene. The CDR3 DNA is TGTGCCAGCTCACCCGGACAGGGTATGGAGACCCAGTACTTC. Protein sequence: CASSPGQGMETQYF. The whole variable domain, remainder taken from reference TRBV18 and TRBJ2-5, is NAGVMQNPRHLVRRRGQEARLRCSPMKGHSHVYWYRQLPEEGLKFMVYLQKENIIDESGMPKERFSAEFPKEGPSILRIQQVVRGDSAAYFCASSPGQGMETQYFGPGTRLLVL.

CDR3 loop: CASSPTQYQETQYF. CDR3 sequence (DNA): TGTGCCAGCTCACCCACCCAGTACCAAGAGACCCAGTACTTC. This chain links TRBV18 with TRBJ2-5; the D is unclear. The CDR3 is 14 residues long. Trimming stripped 3 bases from V and 0 bases from J, with 8 bases between. CDR1 and CDR2 from the germline V gene are KGHSH and LQKENI.

This chain joins TRBV27 and TRBJ2-7; 9 bases map to TRBD1. The CDR3 spans 14 residues. Germline CDR1 reads MNHEY; CDR2 reads SMNVEV (reference sequence). V was clipped by 5 bases and J by 1 base; unmatched bases: 3. The CDR3 reads CASSRQGVSYEQYF. CDR3 bases: TGTGCCAGCAGTAGACAGGGGGTTTCCTACGAGCAGTACTTC.

J is TRBJ2-1 and V is TRBV5-4, with 11 bases that match TRBD2. The V gene end was trimmed by 0 bases and the J gene end by 6 bases; junction bases not matched to a gene: 2. The germline V gene has CDR1 SGHNT and CDR2 YYREEE (reference sequence). This CDR3 is 15 amino acids long. The CDR3 loop reads CASSLASGRFNEQFF. The DNA for the CDR3 is TGTGCCAGCAGCTTGGCTAGCGGGAGGTTCAATGAGCAGTTCTTC.

V is TRBV6-5 and J is TRBJ2-2, with 7 bases fitting TRBD1. With V trimmed by 4 bases and J by 4 bases, 9 bases remained unmatched. Germline CDR1 reads MNHEY; CDR2 reads SVGAGI. The CDR3 runs 16 residues. CDR3 sequence reads: CASSSLTGARTGELFF. The CDR3 nucleotides are TGTGCCAGCAGTTCTTTAACAGGGGCGCGCACCGGGGAGCTGTTTTTT.

This chain uses TRBV30 with TRBJ2-6; 7 positions match TRBD2. The CDR3 totals 21 residues. The junction had 19 bases not matched to a gene; V was cut back by 2 bases and J by 0 bases. CDR1 and CDR2 from the germline V gene are GTSNPN and SVGIG (reference sequence). Written as DNA, the CDR3 is TGTGCCTGGAGTTCATTAGCCCTGTGGCTAGCGGCCCCCTCTGGGGCCAACGTCCTGACTTTC. This encodes CAWSSLALWLAAPSGANVLTF.

This clone was counted once. The chain is built from TRBV27 and TRBJ2-3; maybe TRBD1 (5 bases). This CDR3 region has 16 residues. CDR1 is MNHEY, CDR2 SMNVEV, per germline (reference sequence). V was clipped by 3 bases and J by 5 bases, with 18 bases between them. DNA for the CDR3: TGTGCCAGCAGTTTGGGTTTGCGTCAAAGGGGAGATACGCAGTATTTT. Translating gives CASSLGLRQRGDTQYF.

CDR3: CASSYSRGLAGDEQYF. The CDR3 DNA reads as TGTGCCAGCAGTTACTCGAGGGGACTAGCGGGGGACGAGCAGTACTTC. The rearrangement joins TRBV6-5 to TRBJ2-7; 14 bases line up with TRBD2. V was pared by 0 bases and J by 5 bases, with 3 bases of the junction left unmatched. Germline CDR1 reads MNHEY; CDR2 reads SVGAGI. CDR3 length: 16 residues.

J is TRBJ1-1 and V is TRBV19; 9 nucleotides match TRBD1. The CDR3 covers 13 residues. Unmatched junction bases numbered 1, after V lost 7 bases and J lost 1 base. Germline CDR1 and CDR2: LNHDA and SQIVND (reference sequence). The chain's CDR3 is CASNRGRNTEAFF. The CDR3 DNA reads TGTGCCAGTAACAGGGGGCGGAACACTGAAGCTTTCTTT.